What follows describes a single T cell receptor beta chain. TCRdb redid the calling of the RT-PCR reads with MiXCR, one entry per CDR3 protein. This repertoire shows 550,000 to 750,000 distinct CDR3 sequences, 12% to 15% found once; its top ten account for 3.6%. This CDR3 is 14 amino acids long. Looked up from germline, CDR1 is SGHAT and CDR2 is FQNNGV. The receptor's source is a female donor in good health, serving as a healthy control. The gene calls are TRBV11-2 and TRBJ2-3, with D perhaps TRBD2 (6 bases). What was sequenced was memory CD4+ T cells from blood. CDR3 region: CATAGGGSSDTQYF. The DNA for the CDR3 is TGTGCAACAGCGGGCGGAGGAAGTTCAGATACGCAGTATTTT.